These 22 T cell receptor beta chains were sequenced from one sample in a study of cytotoxic CD8 clonotypes in ibrutinib-treated CLL. Method: immunoSEQ multiplex PCR; TCRdb's copy keeps in-frame clones and lacks some. The sample shows about 160,000 clones, roughly 86% of them seen only once. The sequences come from PBMCs, collected after 12 months of ibrutinib treatment. All receptors derive from a human donor with chronic lymphocytic leukemia.

This clone was recorded only once. The V gene is TRBV27, the J gene TRBJ2-2; D unclear. The germline CDR1 and CDR2 sequences are MNHEY and SMNVEV (reference sequence). This CDR3 is built from 14 residues. V was cut by 2 bases and J by 2 bases, with 6 bases left in between. CDR3 in DNA: TGTGCCAGCAGTTTAGGTTTCAACACCGGGGAGCTGTTTTTT. Its translation is CASSLGFNTGELFF.

This clone occurred a few times. For the CDR3, the DNA is TGCGCCAGCAGCTTGGGGACGCGCACAGATACGCAGTATTTT. It specifies CASSLGTRTDTQYF. The genes are TRBV5-1 and TRBJ2-3; no reliable D call. Looked up from germline, CDR1 is SGHRS and CDR2 is YFSETQ. This CDR3 has 14 residues. The V gene lost 0 bases and the J gene lost 1 base, with 6 bases spanning the gap.

The V call is TRBV5-1, the J call TRBJ2-7; perhaps TRBD1 as D (7 bases). V lost 4 bases and J 4 bases, leaving 15 bases between the germline ends. This CDR3 region has 14 residues. Germline values: CDR1 SGHRS, CDR2 YFSETQ. The CDR3 DNA reads TGCGCCAGCAGCCCGGGGGACAGCCTTTACGAGCAGTACTTC. It is translated as CASSPGDSLYEQYF.

The rearrangement uses TRBV28 and TRBJ2-1; TRBD2 matches 13 bases. Germline-derived CDR1 and CDR2 are MDHEN and SYDVKM. J lost 13 bases, V lost 1 base, and 4 bases had no gene match. This CDR3 has 14 residues. CDR3 in DNA: TGTGCCAGCAGTTTATTGACTAGCGGGAGGATACAGTTCTTC. It encodes CASSLLTSGRIQFF.

V is TRBV7-9 and J is TRBJ2-7; TRBD2 agrees at 9 bases. The V and J ends lost 3 bases and 5 bases, in that order; junction bases with no gene match: 14. Germline lookup yields CDR1 SEHNR and CDR2 FQNEAQ (reference sequence). The CDR3 extends over 17 amino acids. CDR3 nucleotide sequence: TGTGCCAGCAGCTTCGCCGAAAGAGTTAGCGGGAGCCACGAGCAGTACTTC. Its translation: CASSFAERVSGSHEQYF.

This chain connects TRBV7-3 to TRBJ2-7; 8 nucleotides align to TRBD1. The CDR3 loop spans 14 amino acids. Germline-derived CDR1 and CDR2 are SGHTA and FQGTGA. V lost 2 bases, J lost 6 bases, and 6 bases stayed unmatched. The DNA of the CDR3 is TGTGCCAGCAGCTTAGCACAGGGGGATTCCGAGCAGTACTTC. The encoded protein is CASSLAQGDSEQYF.

A single count supports this clone. This chain connects TRBV10-1 to TRBJ2-3, with TRBD1 matching 8 bases. Trimming took 6 bases from V and 10 from J; bases not matched to a gene: 6. CDR1 WNHNN and CDR2 SYGVQD come from the germline V gene (reference sequence). The CDR3 is 12 residues long. CDR3 DNA sequence: TGCGCCAGCAGGGACAGGGCCAGTGCGCAGTATTTT. Translated, it gives CASRDRASAQYF.

The chain is built from TRBV5-1 and TRBJ1-2; 7 bases match TRBD1. Germline CDR1 is SGHRS and CDR2 is YFSETQ. J was trimmed by 0 bases and V by 7 bases; bases with no gene match: 6. The CDR3 extends over 14 amino acids. CDR3 protein: CASFQQGANYGYTF. CDR3 in DNA: TGCGCCAGCTTTCAGCAGGGGGCTAACTATGGCTACACCTTC.

On this clone: The same CDR3 arises from other DNA sequences in this sample as well. The V and J genes are TRBV9 and TRBJ2-3; no definite D call. There are 12 residues in the CDR3. The V gene's germline CDR1 is SGDLS and CDR2 YYNGEE. Trimming cost V 0 bases and J 3 bases, with 2 bases left between them. The CDR3 spells CASSVATDTQYF. The CDR3 nucleotides read TGTGCCAGCAGCGTAGCTACAGATACGCAGTATTTT.

The V and J genes are TRBV4-3 and TRBJ2-1; D is perhaps TRBD1 or TRBD2 (7 bases each). The CDR3 has 17 amino acids. Deletions cut 0 bases from V and 6 bases from J, with 18 bases between. Germline V gene sequence: CDR1 LGHNA, CDR2 YSLEER. CDR3 amino acids: CASSQEGTAGWGNEQFF. The CDR3 bases are TGCGCCAGCAGCCAAGAAGGGACAGCGGGGTGGGGCAATGAGCAGTTCTTC.

The chain carries TRBV27 and TRBJ2-7; D is unresolved. The germline V gene encodes CDR1 MNHEY and CDR2 SMNVEV (reference sequence). The CDR3 is 13 residues long. V lost 0 bases and J 4 bases, leaving 7 bases between the germline ends. Here the CDR3 reads CASSLSWRYEQYF. CDR3 nucleotides: TGTGCCAGCAGTTTATCGTGGAGATACGAGCAGTACTTC.

Written as DNA, the CDR3 is TGTGCCAGCAGTTTTAAGGACAGGGGGCTTGGAAACACCATATATTTT. Translation gives CASSFKDRGLGNTIYF. This chain links TRBV28 with TRBJ1-3; 11 bases map to TRBD1. This CDR3 is built from 16 residues. Unmatched junction bases numbered 4, after V lost 3 bases and J lost 3 bases. CDR1 is MDHEN and CDR2 is SYDVKM in the germline V gene.

The V and J genes are TRBV18 and TRBJ2-5, with 8 positions matching TRBD1. V dropped 6 bases and J dropped 3; count of bases not matched to a gene: 3. CDR3 length: 13 amino acids. The germline CDR1 and CDR2 sequences are KGHSH and LQKENI. CDR3 sequence reads: CASSRQGKETQYF. CDR3 DNA sequence: TGTGCCAGCTCGAGACAGGGGAAAGAGACCCAGTACTTC. Using reference TRBV18 and TRBJ2-5 for the parts outside the CDR3, the full variable domain is NAGVMQNPRHLVRRRGQEARLRCSPMKGHSHVYWYRQLPEEGLKFMVYLQKENIIDESGMPKERFSAEFPKEGPSILRIQQVVRGDSAAYFCASSRQGKETQYFGPGTRLLVL.

This clone appeared a single time. The chain carries TRBV11-3 and TRBJ1-5; D is uncertain. The length of the CDR3 is 17 residues. Germline V gene data show CDR1 as SGHNT and CDR2 as YENEEA. With 0 bases removed from V and 0 bases from J, the gap between germline ends came to 12 bases. The CDR3 reads CASSLERSGYSNQPQHF. Written as DNA, the CDR3 is TGTGCCAGCAGCTTAGAAAGATCCGGCTATAGCAATCAGCCCCAGCATTTT.

This clone was seen more than once but under ten times. The chain couples TRBV2 to TRBJ1-5; no clear D. The length of the CDR3 is 13 residues. The germline CDR1 and CDR2 sequences are SNHLY and FYNNEI. V dropped 9 bases and J dropped 6 bases, with 15 bases sitting between them. In DNA, the CDR3 is TGTGCCAGTGCCCCATCTCTGGGTCAGCCCCAGCATTTT. Translation gives CASAPSLGQPQHF.

The gene calls are TRBV14 and TRBJ2-4; perhaps TRBD2 as D (6 bases). The CDR3 has 16 amino acids. CDR1 and CDR2 from the germline V gene are SGHDN and FVKESK. Trimming took 1 base from V and 0 from J, leaving 10 bases between them. As DNA, the CDR3 is TGTGCCAGCAGCCAAGGGGCGGGGCTAGCCAAAAACATTCAGTACTTC. Translated: CASSQGAGLAKNIQYF.

This chain connects TRBV5-4 to TRBJ2-7, with D hard to call. The CDR3 is made up of 12 amino acids. Germline assignment: CDR1 SGHNT and CDR2 YYREEE (reference sequence). V dropped 0 bases and J dropped 7 bases, with 8 bases sitting between them. The CDR3 bases are TGTGCCAGCAGCTTGGTTGCAGGAGAGCAGTACTTC. The encoded protein is CASSLVAGEQYF.

The J gene is TRBJ2-2, the V gene TRBV9, with TRBD1 matching over 8 bases. CDR3 length equals 13 residues. J was trimmed by 1 base and V by 7 bases; bases with no gene match: 0. Germline CDR1 SGDLS, CDR2 YYNGEE. In nucleotides, the CDR3 is TGTGCCAGCGGACAGGGGAACACCGGGGAGCTGTTTTTT. Its protein product is CASGQGNTGELFF. The full variable domain, completed using reference TRBV9 and TRBJ2-2, is DSGVTQTPKHLITATGQRVTLRCSPRSGDLSVYWYQQSLDQGLQFLIQYYNGEERAKGNILERFSAQQFPDLHSELNLSSLELGDSALYFCASGQGNTGELFFGEGSRLTVL.

This clone is termed medium-sized. The chain is built from TRBV7-2 and TRBJ2-2; D remains unclear. Germline loops: CDR1 SGHTA, CDR2 FQGNSA. V shed 5 bases and J shed 1 base, with 2 bases lying between them. CDR3 length equals 12 residues. CDR3 sequence: CASSLNTGELFF. The DNA of the CDR3 is TGTGCCAGCAGCCTGAACACCGGGGAGCTGTTTTTT.

V gene TRBV4-1 combines with J gene TRBJ1-1, with 7 bases matching TRBD1. The V gene end was trimmed by 0 bases and the J gene end by 7 bases; junction bases not matched to a gene: 8. CDR3 length: 15 residues. Germline CDR1 MGHRA, CDR2 YSYEKL. This CDR3 is CASSQDRDRTFEAFF. As DNA, the CDR3 is TGCGCCAGCAGCCAAGACCGGGACAGAACTTTTGAAGCTTTCTTT.

This clone was seen more than once but under ten times. The chain uses TRBV28 and TRBJ1-5, with TRBD1 as a possible D gene (6 bases). The CDR3 is 12 amino acids. Germline values: CDR1 MDHEN, CDR2 SYDVKM. V lost 5 bases and J 8 bases, leaving 10 bases between the germline ends. DNA for the CDR3: TGTGCCAGCAGTAACCAGGGGAAGCCCCAGCATTTT. Protein product: CASSNQGKPQHF.

This chain connects TRBV11-3 to TRBJ1-2; 8 bases agree with TRBD1. J lost 7 bases, V lost 4 bases, and 8 bases had no gene match. Looked up from germline, CDR1 is SGHNT and CDR2 is YENEEA. The CDR3 spans 14 residues. The CDR3 DNA sequence: TGTGCCAGCAGCTCCCCAGGCAGGGGGCTTGGCTACACCTTC. It is translated as CASSSPGRGLGYTF.